This entry lists 20 T cell receptor beta chains sequenced from one sample in a study of regulatory T cells in long-lasting Graves disease. Construction of the TCR beta libraries employed iRepertoire HTBI primers in conjunction with Arm-PCR of CDR3 regions. TCRdb called the multiplex PCR reads again in MiXCR, with one record for every CDR3 protein. In the table there are around 450,000 distinct CDR3 sequences, approximately 15% of which are singletons. Regarding time point: newly diagnosed GD, antithyroid drugs for less than 3 months. Extracted RNA from PBMCs served as the source of the TCR library. Separately, the same data were catalogued under a study of T cells in Graves' hyperthyroidism and ophthalmopathy.

The starting material was peripheral blood mononuclear cells (PBMCs), obtained at new diagnosis, from a patient treated with antithyroid drugs. The origin of the receptors is a young woman with Graves disease.

There are many counts of this clonotype. This chain joins TRBV20-1 and TRBJ1-3; weak D call: TRBD1 (5 bases). The CDR3 length is 12 residues. The germline V gene has CDR1 DFQATT and CDR2 SNEGSKA (reference sequence). Deletions cut 7 bases from V and 3 bases from J, with 10 bases between. The chain's CDR3 is CSVAGDGNTIYF. In DNA form, the CDR3 reads TGCAGTGTTGCGGGGGATGGAAACACCATATATTTT.

The CDR3 region is CASSPGLAEDEQFF. Written as DNA, the CDR3 is TGTGCCAGTAGCCCGGGACTAGCGGAAGATGAGCAGTTCTTC. This sequence joins TRBV19 and TRBJ2-1; TRBD2 matches at 11 bases. Looked up from germline, CDR1 is LNHDA and CDR2 is SQIVND (reference sequence). The J segment lost 8 bases and the V segment lost 6 bases, leaving 6 bases of the junction unmatched. The CDR3 sequence is 14 residues long.

This clonotype was observed a few times. The V and J genes are TRBV11-2 and TRBJ2-3, with TRBD2 identical over 10 bases. The CDR3 runs to 15 residues. J gave up 2 bases and V 4 bases, and 3 bases lay outside the gene matches. In germline, CDR1 is SGHAT, CDR2 FQNNGV. The CDR3 sequence is CASSSSGGDTDTQYF. The CDR3, as DNA: TGTGCCAGCAGCTCAAGCGGGGGGGACACAGATACGCAGTATTTT.

A few counts support this clonotype. One base away lies a much larger clone, so this may be a sequencing read error. This chain links TRBV11-2 with TRBJ2-3; D is possibly TRBD2 (6 bases). There are 13 residues in the CDR3. CDR1 is SGHAT, CDR2 FQNNGV, per germline. CDR3 coding DNA: TGTGCCAGCAGCTTAGGGTCGAGACTAGAGCAGTCCTTC. Encoded protein: CASSLGSRLEQSF.

As concerns this clonotype: This may be a read error, as it is one base from a much larger clone. The V call is TRBV20-1, the J call TRBJ2-7, with D hard to call. V was trimmed by 6 bases and J by 5 bases, leaving 17 bases between them. The germline CDR1 and CDR2 sequences are DFQATT and SNEGSKA (reference sequence). The CDR3 has 13 amino acids. CDR3 nucleotide sequence: TGCAGTGCCGAATCAGCGTCGACCCACGAGCAGTACTTC. Protein sequence: CSAESASTHEQYF.

This clonotype has only a few counts. This chain links TRBV25-1 with TRBJ2-7; D is ambiguous. Trimming shortened V by 3 bases and J by 3 bases, and 12 bases separated the two germline ends. CDR3 length equals 14 residues. The germline V gene encodes CDR1 MGHDK and CDR2 SYGVNS. In nucleotides, the CDR3 is TGTGCCAGCAGTGATCACTTCCCCGACTACGAGCAGTACTTC. Residues: CASSDHFPDYEQYF.

The genes are TRBV2 and TRBJ2-7; 10 bases are a match to TRBD2. Germline-derived CDR1 and CDR2 are SNHLY and FYNNEI. This CDR3 comprises 14 residues. Trimming at V came to 7 bases and at J to 2 bases, leaving 5 bases not matched to a gene. The CDR3 is CASKETSGTYEQYF. The CDR3 bases are TGTGCCAGCAAAGAAACTAGCGGGACCTACGAGCAGTACTTC.

The table lists this clonotype with a count of one. The V call is TRBV19, the J call TRBJ2-1; 9 bases align to TRBD2. The CDR3 has 16 residues. CDR1 and CDR2 (germline): LNHDA, SQIVND (reference sequence). Trimming removed 4 bases from V and 1 base from J; junction bases left unmatched: 5. CDR3 sequence (DNA): TGTGCCAGTAGTAAGCTAGCGGGAAGGTCCTACAATGAGCAGTTCTTC. As protein: CASSKLAGRSYNEQFF.

V and J are TRBV4-1 and TRBJ1-1; D is undetermined. The CDR3 length is 15 residues. Germline V gene sequence: CDR1 MGHRA, CDR2 YSYEKL. V was pared by 4 bases and J by 1 base, with 13 bases between. DNA of the CDR3: TGCGCCAGCAGCCCAATTGGTCGGAGGAACACTGAAGCTTTCTTT. Protein product: CASSPIGRRNTEAFF.

This clonotype showed up just once. A much larger clonotype is one base distant, so this may be a read error. This chain connects TRBV29-1 to TRBJ2-7; 15 nucleotides agree with TRBD2. Looked up from germline, CDR1 is SQVTM and CDR2 is ANQGSEA. The CDR3 totals 15 residues. With 5 bases clipped from V and 7 bases from J, the junction kept 9 bases outside the gene matches. This CDR3 is CSVRGTSGRWDEQYF. For the CDR3, the DNA is TGCAGCGTTCGTGGGACTAGCGGGAGGTGGGATGAGCAGTACTTC.

The genes are TRBV5-1 and TRBJ2-3; 7 positions match TRBD2. CDR3 length: 15 residues. Germline CDR1 SGHRS, CDR2 YFSETQ. Trimming removed 1 base from V and 6 bases from J; junction bases left unmatched: 8. The CDR3 DNA sequence: TGCGCCAGCAGCTTGAAGGGCGGGAGCAGTGATACGCAGTATTTT. It encodes CASSLKGGSSDTQYF.

The V call is TRBV9, the J call TRBJ2-7; D is perhaps TRBD1 or TRBD2 (5 bases each). V was trimmed by 0 bases and J by 2 bases, leaving 18 bases between them. In germline, CDR1 is SGDLS, CDR2 YYNGEE. The CDR3 consists of 17 residues. CDR3 loop: CASSVVPDSGSTYEQYF. The CDR3 DNA reads as TGTGCCAGCAGCGTAGTCCCCGATTCAGGGAGTACCTACGAGCAGTACTTC.

This clonotype was seen repeatedly, ten times or more. The chain carries TRBV6-2 or TRBV6-3 and TRBJ2-1; 14 bases are a match to TRBD2. J lost 7 bases, V lost 6 bases, and 8 bases had no gene match. CDR1 and CDR2 from the germline V gene are MNHEY and SVGEGT. This CDR3 comprises 16 residues. CDR3 protein: CASRGLAGEGGNEQFF. The CDR3 nucleotides are TGTGCCAGCAGGGGACTAGCGGGAGAGGGTGGGAATGAGCAGTTCTTC.

This clonotype was recorded at least ten times. V gene TRBV2 combines with J gene TRBJ2-5; 7 bases fit TRBD1. The junction had 7 bases not matched to a gene; V was cut back by 4 bases and J by 5 bases. Germline CDR1 SNHLY, CDR2 FYNNEI. The CDR3 loop spans 14 amino acids. The CDR3 DNA sequence: TGTGCCAGCAGTGTCGAGACAGGGCTGGAGACCCAGTACTTC. Its protein is CASSVETGLETQYF.

Of note for this clonotype: One end of the junction varies from germline; a read error may be responsible. The chain is built from TRBV7-9 and TRBJ2-1; maybe TRBD1 (6 bases). This CDR3 is built from 15 residues. In germline, CDR1 is SEHNR, CDR2 FQNEAQ (reference sequence). The CDR3 reads CASRRSGTQYNERFF. In DNA, the CDR3 is TGTGCCAGCAGGCGATCCGGGACACAGTACAATGAGCGGTTCTTC.

This clonotype was observed many times. The chain carries TRBV2 and TRBJ2-1; the D gene is possibly TRBD1 (6 bases). CDR1 SNHLY and CDR2 FYNNEI come from the germline V gene. The ends were cut back, 5 bases at V and 9 bases at J, with 17 bases in the middle. There are 14 residues in the CDR3. DNA for the CDR3: TGTGCCAGCAGTTATGCCTACAGGGTCCTTGAGCAGTTCTTC. It translates to CASSYAYRVLEQFF. Variable domain in full (rest from reference TRBV2 and TRBJ2-1): EPEVTQTPSHQVTQMGQEVILRCVPISNHLYFYWYRQILGQKVEFLVSFYNNEISEKSEIFDDQFSVERPDGSNFTLKIRSTKLEDSAMYFCASSYAYRVLEQFFGPGTRLTVL.

This clonotype was counted only a few times. The chain combines TRBV29-1 with TRBJ2-5; 10 nucleotides match TRBD1. CDR1 and CDR2 from the germline V gene are SQVTM and ANQGSEA. The CDR3 covers 14 residues. The ends lost 4 bases at V and 1 base at J; junction bases unmatched: 3. The CDR3 here is CSVAWTGGQETQYF. For the CDR3, the DNA is TGCAGCGTTGCCTGGACAGGGGGCCAAGAGACCCAGTACTTC.

This clonotype was seen a handful of times. The chain is built from TRBV3-1 and TRBJ2-5, with D hard to call. The CDR3 runs 16 residues. Germline values: CDR1 LGHDT, CDR2 YNNKEL (reference sequence). Deletions cut 6 bases from V and 2 bases from J, with 19 bases between. The CDR3 loop reads CASRNTLGSSQETQYF. Here the CDR3 DNA reads TGTGCCAGCAGAAATACCCTAGGGTCTTCACAAGAGACCCAGTACTTC.

The rearrangement links TRBV12-5 to TRBJ2-1; TRBD1 is a possible D gene (6 bases). Germline V gives CDR1 LGHNT, CDR2 FRNRAP. This CDR3 contains 15 residues. Trimming pared 1 base from V and 6 bases from J, leaving 13 bases between. The CDR3 sequence: CASGLGAQGTNEQFF. Written as DNA, the CDR3 is TGTGCTAGTGGTTTGGGGGCTCAGGGGACCAATGAGCAGTTCTTC.

In this sample, this clonotype turned up many times. This chain uses TRBV2 with TRBJ1-5; TRBD1 is a possible D gene (6 bases). Germline CDR1 reads SNHLY; CDR2 reads FYNNEI. This CDR3 comprises 14 residues. Trimming took off 1 base at V and 6 bases at J, with 10 bases between the two ends. CDR3 nucleotide sequence: TGTGCCAGCAGTGAAGAGAGGGGGGGTCAGCCCCAGCATTTT. Translated: CASSEERGGQPQHF.